This TCR beta chain was retrieved from a study of T cells in localized non-small cell lung cancer. Trimming removed 5 bases at V and 1 base at J, with 11 bases between. In germline, CDR1 is MNHGY, CDR2 SAAAGT. CDR3 length: 14 residues. The repertoire was sequenced with immunoSEQ multiplex PCR; TCRdb's copy has only in-frame clones and lacks some. This table holds some 2,400 clones, 20% to 25% found once. In this sample, this clone turned up a few times. The clonotype comes from a female donor with stage II lung adenocarcinoma. The starting material was normal lung tissue next to the tumor, obtained before any cancer treatment. V usage is TRBV6-8 and J usage is TRBJ1-1; D gene uncertain. Here the CDR3 reads CASSARAENTEAFF. In nucleotides, the CDR3 is TGTGCCAGCAGTGCGAGGGCGGAGAACACTGAAGCTTTCTTT.